Listed below are T cell receptor beta chains from one sample, sequenced in a study of cytomegalovirus exposure and HLA in healthy donors. The data were produced by immunoSEQ multiplex PCR, yet TCRdb's version contains in-frame clones alone and is incomplete. This table holds 60,000 to 75,000 clones, 80% to 90% found once. Source material: PBMCs. The receptors shown here come from a woman aged 30 to 39 in good health and CMV-seropositive. Both conserved end residues are part of each CDR3. The D gene is left open where the match is weak.

d_call	v_call	j_call	cdr3_aa
NA	TRBV18	TRBJ2-7	CASSLSGKDLEQYF
NA	TRBV11-2	TRBJ2-7	CASSLGGMGIYEQYF
NA	TRBV6-5	TRBJ2-5	CASSMGHLIKETQYF
TRBD2	TRBV7-6	TRBJ2-7	CASSSTSGAGLEQYF
TRBD2	TRBV19	TRBJ2-1	CASSRTSGPYNEQFF
NA	TRBV28	TRBJ2-1	CASSSVGPSYNEQFF
TRBD2	TRBV19	TRBJ2-3	CASSIGLAGGPRVRDTQYF
NA	TRBV5-5	TRBJ1-2	CASGEQGLGGYTF
TRBD2	TRBV9	TRBJ2-5	CASSVTSGGTQYF
TRBD2	TRBV28	TRBJ2-1	CASSVAGPSYNEQFF
TRBD1	TRBV18	TRBJ2-7	CASSPLMDRGHEQYF
NA	TRBV5-8	TRBJ2-1	CASSTIRTALYNEQFF
TRBD2	TRBV27	TRBJ2-3	CASSFGGSGRTDTQYF
NA	TRBV27	TRBJ2-1	CASTPPGNEQFF
NA	TRBV2	TRBJ2-7	CASSEAIHGEVSYEQYF